These 30 T cell receptor beta chains were sequenced from one sample in a study of blood T cell repertoires in COVID-19. Repertoires were generated with immunoSEQ multiplex PCR, while TCRdb's copy carries only in-frame clones and drops some. Of around 16,000 clones detected, about 81% appear once; the ten largest clones hold 22%. The sequenced material came from peripheral blood. All receptors come from a man at least 80 years old with active or convalescent COVID-19.

The V gene is TRBV13, the J gene TRBJ1-3, with TRBD1 as a possible D gene (6 bases). The V and J ends lost 0 bases and 0 bases respectively, with 9 bases between them. Germline V lookup: CDR1 PRHDT, CDR2 FYEKMQ (reference sequence). CDR3 size: 16 residues. The CDR3 loop is CASSLGQGISGNTIYF. CDR3 nucleotide sequence: TGTGCCAGCAGCTTAGGCCAGGGGATCTCTGGAAACACCATATATTTT. The full variable domain, its missing parts supplied by reference TRBV13 and TRBJ1-3, is AAGVIQSPRHLIKEKRETATLKCYPIPRHDTVYWYQQGPGQDPQFLISFYEKMQSDKGSIPDRFSAQQFSDYHSELNMSSLELGDSALYFCASSLGQGISGNTIYFGEGSWLTVV.

V and J are TRBV7-2 and TRBJ1-6; no clear D gene. This CDR3 comprises 14 residues. CDR1 SGHTA and CDR2 FQGNSA come from the germline V gene. V lost 5 bases, J lost 11 bases, and 16 bases lay in between. The CDR3 here is CASSPAGVGTPLHF. As DNA, the CDR3 is TGTGCCAGCAGCCCCGCTGGGGTCGGGACACCCCTCCACTTT.

This clone was recorded only once. The chain links TRBV9 to TRBJ2-7, with no clear D. Germline values: CDR1 SGDLS, CDR2 YYNGEE. With 3 bases removed from V and 0 bases from J, the gap between germline ends came to 4 bases. The CDR3 sequence is 12 residues long. CDR3 residues: CASSGLSYEQYF. The CDR3 DNA follows: TGTGCCAGCAGCGGTCTCTCCTACGAGCAGTACTTC.

The chain joins TRBV30 to TRBJ1-5; 10 bases map to TRBD1. There are 13 residues in the CDR3. Germline V gives CDR1 GTSNPN, CDR2 SVGIG (reference sequence). With 5 bases clipped from V and 6 bases from J, the junction kept 4 bases outside the gene matches. CDR3 nucleotides: TGTGCCTGGGACAGGGGGCTGGGTCAGCCCCAGCATTTT. It translates to CAWDRGLGQPQHF.

The table lists this clone with a few counts. The chain carries TRBV6-5 and TRBJ1-5, with D perhaps TRBD1 (5 bases). Trimming cost V 5 bases and J 4 bases, with 15 bases left between them. This CDR3 has 15 amino acids. From germline, CDR1 is MNHEY and CDR2 SVGAGI. For the CDR3, the DNA is TGTGCCAGCAGTCCAGGGATGATTCAGAATCAGCCCCAGCATTTT. It yields the protein CASSPGMIQNQPQHF.

This CDR3 is CASPPPTRQPSTDTQYF. In DNA, the CDR3 is TGTGCCAGCCCCCCCCCGACCAGACAGCCTAGCACAGATACGCAGTATTTT. This sequence joins TRBV7-9 and TRBJ2-3; TRBD1 might be the D (5 bases). This CDR3 has 17 amino acids. CDR1 and CDR2 (germline): SEHNR, FQNEAQ (reference sequence). Trimming shortened V by 8 bases and J by 0 bases, and 21 bases separated the two germline ends.

The gene calls are TRBV19 and TRBJ2-7; 9 nucleotides line up with TRBD1. This CDR3 region has 15 residues. Looked up from germline, CDR1 is LNHDA and CDR2 is SQIVND (reference sequence). The V gene end was trimmed by 6 bases and the J gene end by 2 bases; junction bases not matched to a gene: 8. CDR3 in DNA: TGTGCCAGTAGCCCCTCCGGGACAGGGACCTACGAGCAGTACTTC. The encoded protein is CASSPSGTGTYEQYF.

V usage is TRBV11-1 and J usage is TRBJ1-1, with 9 bases aligning to TRBD1. This CDR3 is 14 amino acids long. Germline V gene lookup returns CDR1 SGHAT and CDR2 FQDESV (reference sequence). The J segment lost 4 bases and the V segment lost 5 bases, leaving 5 bases of the junction unmatched. The CDR3, as DNA: TGTGCCAGCAGCGTTGGGACAGGGACCACTGAAGCTTTCTTT. Translating it yields CASSVGTGTTEAFF.

The rearrangement uses TRBV7-9 and TRBJ1-1, with D possibly TRBD1 on 5 matching bases. Germline values: CDR1 SEHNR, CDR2 FQNEAQ (reference sequence). V dropped 5 bases and J dropped 5 bases, with 9 bases sitting between them. This CDR3 contains 12 residues. The CDR3 reads CASSIRGTEAFF. The DNA for the CDR3 is TGTGCCAGCAGCATTAGGGGTACTGAAGCTTTCTTT.

The V gene is TRBV7-2, the J gene TRBJ2-1; 11 bases align to TRBD2. The CDR3 spans 15 residues. Trimming took 5 bases from V and 4 from J; bases not matched to a gene: 4. The V gene's germline CDR1 is SGHTA and CDR2 FQGNSA. The CDR3 region has the DNA TGTGCCAGCAGCCTTAGCGGGGGGGGTTACAATGAGCAGTTCTTC. It yields the protein CASSLSGGGYNEQFF.

CDR3 protein: CASSFYREGEQYF. DNA of the CDR3: TGTGCCAGCAGTTTCTACAGGGAGGGGGAGCAGTACTTC. The genes are TRBV12-3 or TRBV12-4 and TRBJ2-7; perhaps TRBD2 as D (7 bases). The germline V and J ends were trimmed by 3 bases and 7 bases, with 13 bases remaining between them. The CDR3 is made up of 13 amino acids.

The rearrangement links TRBV11-3 to TRBJ2-1; 9 bases line up with TRBD2. V shed 1 base, J shed 6 bases, and the junction held 4 bases outside the gene matches. This CDR3 has 15 amino acids. Per germline, CDR1 SGHNT and CDR2 YENEEA. The DNA of the CDR3 is TGTGCCAGCAGCTTAGGCGGGGGGGGTCCCAATGAGCAGTTCTTC. Its protein is CASSLGGGGPNEQFF. The full variable domain, with the rest looked up from reference TRBV11-3 and TRBJ2-1, is EAGVVQSPRYKIIEKKQPVAFWCNPISGHNTLYWYLQNLGQGPELLIRYENEEAVDDSQLPKDRFSAERLKGVDSTLKIQPAELGDSAVYLCASSLGGGGPNEQFFGPGTRLTVL.

This clone was seen a single time. The chain couples TRBV10-3 to TRBJ2-7, with a tentative D call TRBD1 (6 bases). Germline CDR1 is ENHRY and CDR2 is SYGVKD. The CDR3 has 13 amino acids. V dropped 10 bases and J dropped 3 bases, with 16 bases sitting between them. CDR3 in DNA: TGTGCCACCGGACAGCACGGAAGCTACGAGCAGTACTTC. It specifies CATGQHGSYEQYF.

The V and J genes are TRBV12-5 and TRBJ2-3; D is unresolved. CDR3 length equals 14 residues. CDR1 LGHNT and CDR2 FRNRAP come from the germline V gene. V lost 1 base and J lost 0, with 5 bases in between. In DNA, the CDR3 is TGTGCTAGTGGTTTGGCCGGGAGCACAGATACGCAGTATTTT. Amino acid sequence: CASGLAGSTDTQYF.

CDR3 protein: CASSIDRGNQPQHF. The DNA for the CDR3 is TGTGCCAGTAGTATTGACAGGGGCAATCAGCCCCAGCATTTT. The chain joins TRBV19 to TRBJ1-5; TRBD1 matches 7 bases. Per the germline V gene, CDR1 is LNHDA and CDR2 is SQIVND (reference sequence). This CDR3 region has 14 residues. The V segment lost 3 bases and the J segment 2 bases; nucleotides outside the gene matches: 1.

This clone was picked up a small number of times. This sequence joins TRBV11-3 and TRBJ1-4; a possible D gene is TRBD1 (5 bases). Germline V gene data show CDR1 as SGHNT and CDR2 as YENEEA. The CDR3 has 14 residues. Trimming took off 3 bases at V and 8 bases at J, with 13 bases between the two ends. CDR3 residues: CASSFGQGSEKLFF. The CDR3 DNA follows: TGTGCCAGCAGCTTTGGGCAGGGTAGCGAAAAACTGTTTTTT.

CDR3 region: CATNRDRGEKLFF. The CDR3 region has the DNA TGTGCCACCAACCGGGACAGGGGTGAAAAACTGTTTTTT. The V gene is TRBV2, the J gene TRBJ1-4; 10 nucleotides align to TRBD1. V gave up 10 bases and J gave up 7 bases; unmatched junction bases: 6. The CDR3 has 13 amino acids. In germline, CDR1 is SNHLY, CDR2 FYNNEI.

This rearrangement joins TRBV9 to TRBJ2-3; weak D call: TRBD1 (6 bases). V was trimmed by 4 bases and J by 2 bases, leaving 8 bases between them. Germline V gene sequence: CDR1 SGDLS, CDR2 YYNGEE. The CDR3 is made up of 13 amino acids. CDR3 amino acids: CASSSGVTDTQYF. DNA for the CDR3: TGTGCCAGCAGCTCAGGGGTCACAGATACGCAGTATTTT.

V is TRBV28 and J is TRBJ1-4, with D unresolved. The V and J ends lost 5 bases and 8 bases respectively, with 24 bases between them. Germline values: CDR1 MDHEN, CDR2 SYDVKM. This CDR3 has 17 residues. The CDR3 DNA reads TGTGCCAGCAGTATCAGCCGGGCTCACCGGGGAAGGGAAAAACTGTTTTTT. The encoded protein is CASSISRAHRGREKLFF.

By frequency in the sample, this clone is medium-sized (0.01 to 0.1%). The V gene is TRBV4-1, the J gene TRBJ2-7, with D perhaps matching TRBD2 (6 bases). Germline values: CDR1 MGHRA, CDR2 YSYEKL. The CDR3 consists of 15 residues. The ends were cut back, 0 bases at V and 5 bases at J, with 14 bases in the middle. The CDR3 spells CASSQDRGGADEQYF. CDR3 in DNA: TGCGCCAGCAGCCAAGATCGCGGCGGGGCGGACGAGCAGTACTTC.

This chain's CDR3 is CASRISTGHNSPLHF. The DNA for the CDR3 is TGTGCCAGCCGAATCTCGACAGGGCATAATTCACCCCTCCACTTT. The chain is built from TRBV6-5 and TRBJ1-6; 7 bases match TRBD1. CDR3 size: 15 residues. V trimming: 8 bases; J trimming: 5 bases; junction bases outside the gene matches: 9. Germline V gives CDR1 MNHEY, CDR2 SVGAGI.

This clone has only a few counts. The chain uses TRBV11-2 and TRBJ1-6, with D unresolved. CDR1 and CDR2 (germline): SGHAT, FQNNGV. The CDR3 contains 14 residues. V lost 2 bases, J lost 9 bases, and 11 bases lay in between. CDR3 DNA sequence: TGTGCCAGCAGCTTAACGCGGGGAGGTTCACCCCTCCACTTT. Its protein product is CASSLTRGGSPLHF.

This clone was detected only once. The genes are TRBV7-9 and TRBJ1-2, with 12 bases aligning to TRBD1. V lost 4 bases to trimming and J lost 7 bases; unmatched junction nucleotides: 7. The CDR3 is 15 amino acids. Germline CDR1 reads SEHNR; CDR2 reads FQNEAQ (reference sequence). The CDR3 here is CASSWTGTGGAGYTF. The DNA of the CDR3 is TGTGCCAGCAGCTGGACCGGGACAGGGGGCGCTGGCTACACCTTC. Full variable domain (missing parts from reference TRBV7-9 and TRBJ1-2): DTGVSQNPRHKITKRGQNVTFRCDPISEHNRLYWYRQTLGQGPEFLTYFQNEAQLEKSRLLSDRFSAERPKGSFSTLEIQRTEQGDSAMYLCASSWTGTGGAGYTFGSGTRLTVV.

The chain joins TRBV5-1 to TRBJ2-6; a weak D match, TRBD1 (5 bases). This CDR3 contains 16 residues. Trimming left V 3 bases short and J 0 bases short, with 10 bases between. Germline lookup yields CDR1 SGHRS and CDR2 YFSETQ. In nucleotides, the CDR3 is TGCGCCAGCAGCTCTCGACAGAGCTCTGGGGCCAACGTCCTGACTTTC. Residues: CASSSRQSSGANVLTF.

V usage is TRBV2 and J usage is TRBJ2-1, with 10 bases that match TRBD2. This CDR3 comprises 14 residues. Germline CDR1 SNHLY, CDR2 FYNNEI. The ends lost 6 bases at V and 9 bases at J; junction bases unmatched: 8. The CDR3 region has the DNA TGTGCCAGCAGAGCTAGCGGGGGTGGGGGTGAGCAGTTCTTC. Protein: CASRASGGGGEQFF.

V is TRBV3-1 (or the pseudogene TRBV3-2) and J is TRBJ2-3, with TRBD2 identical over 8 bases. Looked up from germline, CDR1 is LGHDT and CDR2 is YNNKEL (reference sequence). CDR3 length: 16 amino acids. The V gene end was trimmed by 5 bases and the J gene end by 6 bases; junction bases not matched to a gene: 13. The CDR3 here is CASSIGPGLVPDTQYF. The CDR3 bases are TGTGCCAGCAGCATTGGGCCGGGACTAGTTCCGGATACGCAGTATTTT.

The chain combines TRBV6-2 or TRBV6-3 with TRBJ2-5, with TRBD2 matching 8 bases. V dropped 4 bases and J dropped 0; count of bases not matched to a gene: 13. The CDR3 extends over 18 amino acids. CDR1 MNHEY and CDR2 SVGEGT come from the germline V gene. The CDR3 sequence is CASSFYGGGTDHQETQYF. The DNA of the CDR3 is TGTGCCAGCAGTTTTTATGGCGGGGGGACCGACCACCAAGAGACCCAGTACTTC.

This clone counts as medium-sized. J is TRBJ1-2 and V is TRBV20-1; a weak D match, TRBD1 (6 bases). The CDR3 covers 12 residues. The V gene lost 3 bases and the J gene lost 5 bases, with 10 bases spanning the gap. The V gene's germline CDR1 is DFQATT and CDR2 SNEGSKA (reference sequence). The CDR3, as DNA: TGCAGTGCTAGTACACAGGGTTATGGCTACACCTTC. This encodes CSASTQGYGYTF.

The chain has TRBV4-1 and TRBJ1-5; no clear D. This CDR3 is 15 amino acids long. Looked up from germline, CDR1 is MGHRA and CDR2 is YSYEKL. Deletions cut 1 base from V and 1 base from J, with 8 bases between. CDR3 bases: TGCGCCAGCAGCCAAGGCGAGAACAGCAATCAGCCCCAGCATTTT. It encodes CASSQGENSNQPQHF.

This clone was recorded only once. This sequence joins TRBV7-2 and TRBJ2-7; no clear D. The CDR3 totals 15 residues. Germline V gives CDR1 SGHTA, CDR2 FQGNSA. Trimming removed 0 bases at V and 2 bases at J, with 11 bases between. CDR3 in DNA: TGTGCCAGCAGCTTAGCGGTTACAGAGACCTACGAGCAGTACTTC. Protein sequence: CASSLAVTETYEQYF.